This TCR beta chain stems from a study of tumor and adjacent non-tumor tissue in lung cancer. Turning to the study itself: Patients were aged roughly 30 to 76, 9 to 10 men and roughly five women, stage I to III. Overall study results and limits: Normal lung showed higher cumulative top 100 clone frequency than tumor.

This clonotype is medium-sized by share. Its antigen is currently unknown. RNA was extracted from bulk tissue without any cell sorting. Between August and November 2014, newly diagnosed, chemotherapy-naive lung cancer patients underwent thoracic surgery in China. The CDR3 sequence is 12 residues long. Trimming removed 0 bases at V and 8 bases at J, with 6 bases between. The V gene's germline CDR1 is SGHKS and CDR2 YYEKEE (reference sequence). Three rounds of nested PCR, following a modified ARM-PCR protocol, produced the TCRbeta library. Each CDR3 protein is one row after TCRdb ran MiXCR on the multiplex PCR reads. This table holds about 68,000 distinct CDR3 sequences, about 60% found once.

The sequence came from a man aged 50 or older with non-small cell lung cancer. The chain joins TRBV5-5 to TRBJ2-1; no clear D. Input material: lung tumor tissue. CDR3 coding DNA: TGTGCCAGCAGCTTGGTCGGTTATGAGCAGTTCTTC. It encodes CASSLVGYEQFF.